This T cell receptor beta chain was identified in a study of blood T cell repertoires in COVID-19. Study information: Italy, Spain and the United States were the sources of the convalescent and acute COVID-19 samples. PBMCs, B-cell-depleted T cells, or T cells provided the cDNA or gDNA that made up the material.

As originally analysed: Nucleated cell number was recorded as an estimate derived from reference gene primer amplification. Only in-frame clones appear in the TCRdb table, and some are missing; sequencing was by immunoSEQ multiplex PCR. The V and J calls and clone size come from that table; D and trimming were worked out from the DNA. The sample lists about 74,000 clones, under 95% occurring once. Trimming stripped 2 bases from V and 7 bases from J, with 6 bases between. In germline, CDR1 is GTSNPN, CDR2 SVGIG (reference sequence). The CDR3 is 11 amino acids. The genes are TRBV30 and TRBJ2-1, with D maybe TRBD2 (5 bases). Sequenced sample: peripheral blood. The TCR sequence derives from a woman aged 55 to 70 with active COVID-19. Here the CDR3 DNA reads TGTGCCTGGAGTTCGGGGAATGAGCAGTTCTTC. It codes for CAWSSGNEQFF.